This T cell receptor beta chain was identified in a study of blood T cell repertoires in COVID-19. Background on the study: T cells, B-cell-depleted T cells, or PBMCs supplied cDNA or gDNA.

Profiling relied on immunoSEQ multiplex PCR, and the TCRdb table lists in-frame clones only, not all of them. The table shows fewer than 250,000 clones, with 75% to 90% occurring only once. The CDR3 is made up of 13 amino acids. V lost 9 bases, J lost 3 bases, and 4 bases stayed unmatched. Germline V gene lookup returns CDR1 MDHEN and CDR2 SYDVKM. This clonotype was sampled from a man aged 35 to 55 with acute or convalescent COVID-19. V is TRBV28 and J is TRBJ2-7; TRBD2 matches at 11 bases. Sequenced input: peripheral blood. Written as DNA, the CDR3 is TGTGCCAGTTCGACTAGCGGGATCTACGAGCAGTACTTC. Its protein is CASSTSGIYEQYF. The whole variable domain, remainder taken from reference TRBV28 and TRBJ2-7, is DVKVTQSSRYLVKRTGEKVFLECVQDMDHENMFWYRQDPGLGLRLIYFSYDVKMKEKGDIPEGYSVSREKKERFSLILESASTNQTSMYLCASSTSGIYEQYFGPGTRLTVT.